This T cell receptor beta chain was captured in a study of T cells in Graves' hyperthyroidism and ophthalmopathy. Graves' hyperthyroidism qualified as stable when ophthalmopathy did not progress within 18 months. The PBMCs were sourced from fresh peripheral blood (around 9.3 ml). This CDR3 region has 17 residues. V dropped 6 bases and J dropped 1; count of bases not matched to a gene: 10. Germline V gives CDR1 LGHNT, CDR2 FRNRAP. This clonotype came up many times. Amplified TCR beta CDR3 regions came from RNA transcripts. With the HTBI primer set, the TCR CDR3 went through a first round of RT-PCR. TCRdb recomputed calls from the multiplex PCR reads with MiXCR, one row per CDR3 protein. This table holds around 350,000 distinct CDR3 sequences, approximately 20% found once.

The sequenced material came from blood. The chain has TRBV12-5 and TRBJ2-2; 8 positions match TRBD2. This sequence originates from a woman between 18 and 29 years old with Graves' hyperthyroidism. CDR3 DNA: TGTGCTAGTGGCTCCGCGGGGGGATTGGGGAACACCGGGGAGCTGTTTTTT. This encodes CASGSAGGLGNTGELFF.